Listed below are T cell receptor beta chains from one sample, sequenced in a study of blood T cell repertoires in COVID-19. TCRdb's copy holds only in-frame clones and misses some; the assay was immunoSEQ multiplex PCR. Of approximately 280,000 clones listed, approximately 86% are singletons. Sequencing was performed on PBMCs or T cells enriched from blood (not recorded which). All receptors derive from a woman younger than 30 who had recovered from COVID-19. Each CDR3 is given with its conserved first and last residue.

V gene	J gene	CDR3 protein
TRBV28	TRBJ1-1	CASSLDREHTEAFF
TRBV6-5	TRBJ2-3	CASRQYPTTDTQYF
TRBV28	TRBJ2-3	CASSSAWGGSTDTQYF
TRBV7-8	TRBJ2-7	CASSWTSGSEQYF
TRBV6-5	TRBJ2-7	CASSPDETVSYEQYF
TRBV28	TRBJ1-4	CASAPQGFNEKLFF
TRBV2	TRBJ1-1	CASSVGRATEAFF
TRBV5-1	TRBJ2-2	CASSNGQNTGELFF
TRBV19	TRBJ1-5	CASSMGGQPQHF
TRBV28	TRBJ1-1	CASTSGQGGTEAFF
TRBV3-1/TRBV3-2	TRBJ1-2	CASSQDRQGDYGYTF
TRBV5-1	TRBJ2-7	CASSVGGYEQYF
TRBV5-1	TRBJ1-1	CASSADRAVGAFF
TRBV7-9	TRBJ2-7	CASSLILRGTSDEQYF